Below, 14 T cell receptor beta chains from the same sample are listed, as sequenced in a study of T cell changes during pregnancy in multiple sclerosis. The assay was immunoSEQ multiplex PCR, and TCRdb's table has in-frame clones only and misses some. The sample has 70,000 to 75,000 clones, roughly nine tenths seen once. The starting material was peripheral blood, obtained in the second trimester of pregnancy. All receptors come from a female donor in good health, enrolled as a control in a pregnancy study.

This clone was seen only once. The J gene is TRBJ2-1, the V gene TRBV5-1, with TRBD2 identical over 9 bases. This CDR3 has 15 amino acids. V dropped 0 bases and J dropped 10; count of bases not matched to a gene: 8. Germline values: CDR1 SGHRS, CDR2 YFSETQ. The CDR3 protein is CASSLVGGGAAEQFF. The CDR3 DNA sequence: TGCGCCAGCAGCTTGGTGGGCGGGGGGGCCGCGGAGCAGTTCTTC.

This sequence joins TRBV29-1 and TRBJ2-4; the D gene is possibly TRBD2 (5 bases). This CDR3 is built from 10 residues. The V gene lost 4 bases and the J gene lost 8 bases, with 6 bases spanning the gap. Germline-derived CDR1 and CDR2 are SQVTM and ANQGSEA. The CDR3 coding sequence is TGCAGCGTTGCCGGGGACATTCAGTACTTC. Amino acids: CSVAGDIQYF.

The chain has TRBV6-5 and TRBJ1-2; 8 bases agree with TRBD1. This CDR3 has 14 residues. Germline V CDR1 and CDR2: MNHEY, SVGAGI. The V gene end was trimmed by 6 bases and the J gene end by 6 bases; junction bases not matched to a gene: 9. The CDR3 reads CASRTRGLGDGYTF. In DNA form, the CDR3 reads TGTGCCAGCAGAACCAGGGGGCTGGGGGATGGCTACACCTTC.

The count of this clone is one. The chain joins TRBV5-1 to TRBJ2-7; 11 bases align to TRBD2. V lost 6 bases and J lost 7; bases outside the gene matches: 12. The CDR3 loop spans 15 amino acids. Germline CDR1 SGHRS, CDR2 YFSETQ. The CDR3 region is CASTELAGAPGEQYF. The CDR3 nucleotides are TGCGCCAGCACAGAACTAGCGGGGGCTCCGGGTGAGCAGTACTTC.

This clone was found once. This chain links TRBV5-6 with TRBJ2-1; TRBD2 aligns across 13 bases. V shed 3 bases, J shed 0 bases, and the junction held 9 bases outside the gene matches. The CDR3 runs 19 residues. In germline, CDR1 is SGHDT, CDR2 YYEEEE. The CDR3 spells CASSWRLAGGLYSYNEQFF. CDR3 sequence (DNA): TGTGCCAGCAGCTGGAGACTAGCGGGGGGCCTTTACTCCTACAATGAGCAGTTCTTC. Combining the CDR3 with reference TRBV5-6 and TRBJ2-1 gives the whole variable domain DAGVTQSPTHLIKTRGQQVTLRCSPKSGHDTVSWYQQALGQGPQFIFQYYEEEERQRGNFPDRFSGHQFPNYSSELNVNALLLGDSALYLCASSWRLAGGLYSYNEQFFGPGTRLTVL.

The J gene is TRBJ2-1, the V gene TRBV30, with D hard to call. Germline V CDR1 and CDR2: GTSNPN, SVGIG (reference sequence). The CDR3 spans 12 residues. V was pared by 4 bases and J by 7 bases, with 11 bases between. In DNA form, the CDR3 reads TGTGCCTGGACCCCGAGCCTTAATGAGCAGTTCTTC. This sequence encodes CAWTPSLNEQFF.

This sequence joins TRBV4-2 and TRBJ1-4; possibly TRBD1 for D (5 bases). The germline CDR1 and CDR2 sequences are LGHNA and YNFKEQ. The CDR3 is made up of 12 amino acids. With 3 bases removed from V and 6 bases from J, the gap between germline ends came to 5 bases. This CDR3 reads CASSHRDEKLFF. CDR3 sequence (DNA): TGTGCCAGCAGCCACAGGGATGAAAAACTGTTTTTT.

The V and J genes are TRBV5-4 and TRBJ2-7; 9 nucleotides match TRBD1. Germline V CDR1 and CDR2: SGHNT, YYREEE (reference sequence). The CDR3 sequence is 18 residues long. Trimming removed 4 bases from V and 5 bases from J; junction bases left unmatched: 19. The CDR3 reads CASSPSLLGGQGNHEQYF. In DNA form, the CDR3 reads TGTGCCAGCAGCCCCTCGCTTCTAGGGGGACAGGGTAACCACGAGCAGTACTTC.

The chain uses TRBV18 and TRBJ2-1; 7 bases line up with TRBD2. Trimming at V came to 3 bases and at J to 4 bases, leaving 3 bases not matched to a gene. Germline V CDR1 and CDR2: KGHSH, LQKENI. The CDR3 contains 14 residues. The CDR3 DNA is TGTGCCAGCTCACCCCAGCGGGGTTACAATGAGCAGTTCTTC. This gives the protein CASSPQRGYNEQFF.

V is TRBV7-9 and J is TRBJ1-2; D possibly corresponds to TRBD1 (6 bases). CDR1 and CDR2 from the germline V gene are SEHNR and FQNEAQ (reference sequence). V gave up 6 bases and J gave up 0 bases, with 8 bases separating them. This CDR3 has 13 residues. DNA of the CDR3: TGTGCCAGCAGTCCAGGGGCTAACTATGGCTACACCTTC. Protein: CASSPGANYGYTF.

This clone was recorded once. The chain employs TRBV4-2 and TRBJ1-3; no reliable D call. Germline CDR1 is LGHNA and CDR2 is YNFKEQ. V dropped 0 bases and J dropped 16 bases, with 13 bases sitting between them. CDR3 length: 12 residues. CDR3 DNA: TGTGCCAGCAGCCAAGATCTGGGCTTCCGGTATTTT. Translating it yields CASSQDLGFRYF.

V is TRBV18 and J is TRBJ2-3, with 14 nucleotides matching TRBD2. The CDR3 length is 18 residues. The germline CDR1 and CDR2 sequences are KGHSH and LQKENI. J lost 5 bases, V lost 6 bases, and 13 bases had no gene match. CDR3 DNA sequence: TGTGCCAGCTCGTATCCACCGGGACTAGCGGGGGTACAAGATACGCAGTATTTT. It is translated as CASSYPPGLAGVQDTQYF.

The chain has TRBV29-1 and TRBJ2-3, with D perhaps TRBD2 (6 bases). The CDR3 contains 13 residues. CDR1 is SQVTM, CDR2 ANQGSEA, per germline. Trimming cost V 3 bases and J 6 bases, with 13 bases left between them. CDR3: CSVDRRGRDTQYF. CDR3 DNA sequence: TGCAGCGTTGATCGAAGAGGGAGGGATACGCAGTATTTT.

The V and J genes are TRBV30 and TRBJ2-7; D call uncertain. V was trimmed by 0 bases and J by 2 bases, leaving 11 bases between them. This CDR3 spans 14 amino acids. Germline CDR1 and CDR2: GTSNPN and SVGIG (reference sequence). This CDR3 reads CAWSVDVGPYEQYF. The CDR3 DNA is TGTGCCTGGAGTGTAGATGTCGGTCCCTACGAGCAGTACTTC.